Presented here are 28 T cell receptor beta chains from one specimen sequenced in a study of blood T cell repertoires in COVID-19. Profiled with immunoSEQ multiplex PCR; TCRdb holds only in-frame clones, not every one. The sample holds approximately 82,000 clones, around nine tenths seen once. The sequencing sample was made of peripheral blood. These receptors were taken from a man between 65 and 85 years old with active or convalescent COVID-19.

This clone was found a few times. This chain joins TRBV6-1 and TRBJ1-1, with TRBD1 as a possible D gene (5 bases). CDR3 length: 14 residues. Trimming removed 3 bases from V and 5 bases from J, with 13 bases in between. Germline-derived CDR1 and CDR2 are MNHNS and SASEGT. Written as DNA, the CDR3 is TGTGCCAGCAGTGAGGTTCTGCGGGGGACTGAAGCTTTCTTT. Translation gives CASSEVLRGTEAFF.

The rearrangement links TRBV6-2 or TRBV6-3 to TRBJ2-5; D possibly corresponds to TRBD1 (6 bases). This CDR3 region has 14 residues. V shed 5 bases and J shed 2 bases, with 12 bases lying between them. Germline CDR1 MNHEY, CDR2 SVGEGT. CDR3 bases: TGTGCCAGCAGTCGCCAGGGACATCAAGAGACCCAGTACTTC. Residues: CASSRQGHQETQYF.

J is TRBJ1-1 and V is TRBV18; D is possibly TRBD1 (5 bases). This CDR3 contains 14 residues. Germline V gene data show CDR1 as KGHSH and CDR2 as LQKENI. Trimming took off 6 bases at V and 3 bases at J, with 14 bases between the two ends. The CDR3 region is CASSVASRDTEAFF. In nucleotides, the CDR3 is TGTGCCAGCTCCGTCGCCAGCAGGGACACTGAAGCTTTCTTT.

In its sample, this clone was seen many times. The chain combines TRBV4-3 with TRBJ1-4; 8 bases agree with TRBD1. This CDR3 contains 14 residues. The V gene's germline CDR1 is LGHNA and CDR2 YSLEER. J was trimmed by 7 bases and V by 4 bases; bases with no gene match: 5. The CDR3 protein is CASSPDREGEKLFF. The CDR3 DNA reads as TGCGCCAGCAGCCCGGACAGGGAGGGTGAAAAACTGTTTTTT.

The rearrangement links TRBV27 to TRBJ2-7; 8 positions agree with TRBD2. This CDR3 has 14 residues. V lost 5 bases and J lost 5; bases outside the gene matches: 8. The germline gives CDR1 MNHEY, CDR2 SMNVEV (reference sequence). The CDR3 coding sequence is TGTGCCAGCAGTCTTAAGCGGGAGTCCCACGAGCAGTACTTC. This sequence encodes CASSLKRESHEQYF.

The chain recombines TRBV13 with TRBJ2-7; D perhaps matches TRBD2 (6 bases). The CDR3 contains 13 residues. Germline assignment: CDR1 PRHDT and CDR2 FYEKMQ (reference sequence). Between the trimmed V and J ends, which lost 11 bases and 2 bases, there was a span of 16 bases. In DNA, the CDR3 is TGTGCCTGCCAAGGAGGGACGCCCTACGAGCAGTACTTC. Amino acid sequence: CACQGGTPYEQYF.

This clone showed up just once. One end of the junction does not line up with germline, which may come from a read error. The CDR3: CASSEGATSGRRQSF. The CDR3 nucleotides are TGTGCCAGCAGTGAAGGAGCCACTTCAGGACGTAGACAGTCGTTC. This chain connects TRBV2 to TRBJ2-7; the D gene is possibly TRBD1 (5 bases). Looked up from germline, CDR1 is SNHLY and CDR2 is FYNNEI. This CDR3 has 15 residues.

The rearrangement uses TRBV7-2 and TRBJ2-3; TRBD1 might be the D (5 bases). The germline V and J ends were trimmed by 3 bases and 6 bases, with 10 bases remaining between them. This CDR3 region has 13 residues. CDR1 is SGHTA and CDR2 is FQGNSA in the germline V gene. CDR3 region: CASSLGPGDTQYF. CDR3 DNA: TGTGCCAGCAGCTTGGGCCCAGGGGATACGCAGTATTTT.

V gene TRBV7-2 combines with J gene TRBJ1-1, with D maybe TRBD1 (6 bases). The CDR3 covers 16 residues. Germline CDR1 reads SGHTA; CDR2 reads FQGNSA. With 2 bases removed from V and 6 bases from J, the gap between germline ends came to 19 bases. CDR3 sequence reads: CASSLISGRDTAEAFF. Written as DNA, the CDR3 is TGTGCCAGCAGCTTAATTTCGGGCAGGGACACCGCTGAAGCTTTCTTT.

In its sample, this clone was seen a few times. The J gene is TRBJ1-2, the V gene TRBV30; the D gene is possibly TRBD1 (6 bases). The CDR3 is made up of 13 amino acids. Per germline, CDR1 GTSNPN and CDR2 SVGIG (reference sequence). Trimming pared 4 bases from V and 5 bases from J, leaving 14 bases between. In DNA form, the CDR3 reads TGTGCCTGGAATCCACAGGGAATGTATGGCTACACCTTC. It translates to CAWNPQGMYGYTF.

The rearrangement uses TRBV30 and TRBJ2-7, with D tentatively TRBD1 (7 bases). The length of the CDR3 is 13 residues. Trimming removed 5 bases at V and 4 bases at J, with 15 bases between. Germline V gene sequence: CDR1 GTSNPN, CDR2 SVGIG (reference sequence). The CDR3 DNA is TGTGCCTGGGGGGGGACAGACCGATACGAGCAGTACTTC. Amino acid sequence: CAWGGTDRYEQYF.

CDR3 in DNA: TGTGCCAGCAGTCCCGGGACAGGATTTAACTATGGCTACACCTTC. It encodes CASSPGTGFNYGYTF. V gene TRBV28 combines with J gene TRBJ1-2; 8 nucleotides agree with TRBD1. V lost 5 bases to trimming and J lost 1 base; unmatched junction nucleotides: 6. The germline CDR1 and CDR2 sequences are MDHEN and SYDVKM. The CDR3 totals 15 residues.

The chain is built from TRBV11-2 and TRBJ2-7, with TRBD2 identical over 14 bases. This CDR3 has 18 amino acids. The J segment lost 6 bases and the V segment lost 5 bases, leaving 15 bases of the junction unmatched. CDR1 is SGHAT, CDR2 FQNNGV, per germline. DNA of the CDR3: TGTGCCAGCAGCGCCGGGACTAGCGGGAGTCTTATACCGGGCGAGCAGTACTTC. Residues: CASSAGTSGSLIPGEQYF.

In this sample, this clone turned up once. CDR3 coding DNA: TGTGCCTGGAGTTTATGGAACACTGAAGCTTTCTTT. This encodes CAWSLWNTEAFF. The chain has TRBV30 and TRBJ1-1; the D is unclear. The V end was cut by 2 bases, the J end by 1 base, with 5 bases between. The CDR3 consists of 12 residues. From germline, CDR1 is GTSNPN and CDR2 SVGIG (reference sequence).

This chain joins TRBV11-2 and TRBJ2-7, with a weak D call TRBD2 (5 bases). The CDR3 extends over 15 amino acids. Trimming removed 2 bases from V and 0 bases from J, with 11 bases in between. Germline lookup yields CDR1 SGHAT and CDR2 FQNNGV. The chain's CDR3 is CASSLRRAFSYEQYF. CDR3 sequence (DNA): TGTGCCAGCAGCTTACGGCGGGCCTTCTCCTACGAGCAGTACTTC.

CDR3 in DNA: TGTGCCAGCAGCTTGGGAGGCAGGGGGAGCTCCTACGAGCAGTACTTC. Protein sequence: CASSLGGRGSSYEQYF. This chain joins TRBV5-4 and TRBJ2-7; 7 bases are a match to TRBD1. V trimming: 0 bases; J trimming: 0 bases; junction bases outside the gene matches: 6. Germline assignment: CDR1 SGHNT and CDR2 YYREEE (reference sequence). CDR3 length: 16 residues.

The chain couples TRBV30 to TRBJ1-3; D possibly corresponds to TRBD1 (6 bases). Deletions cut 2 bases from V and 4 bases from J, with 9 bases between. Germline V gene sequence: CDR1 GTSNPN, CDR2 SVGIG (reference sequence). The CDR3 length is 13 residues. The CDR3 protein is CAWSHGQGNTIYF. The CDR3 DNA reads as TGTGCCTGGAGTCATGGACAGGGAAACACCATATATTTT.

The gene calls are TRBV11-2 and TRBJ2-5; 9 bases fit TRBD2. With V trimmed by 0 bases and J by 2 bases, 4 bases remained unmatched. The CDR3 has 16 residues. CDR1 and CDR2 (germline): SGHAT, FQNNGV. The CDR3 reads CASSLDDLAGQETQYF. Here the CDR3 DNA reads TGTGCCAGCAGCTTAGATGACCTAGCGGGGCAAGAGACCCAGTACTTC.

CDR3 nucleotide sequence: TGTGCCAGCAGTAACCGCGGGACAGGGGTATCACCCCTCCACTTT. Encoded protein: CASSNRGTGVSPLHF. This chain connects TRBV27 to TRBJ1-6; 10 bases are a match to TRBD1. The CDR3 loop spans 15 amino acids. J gave up 10 bases and V 5 bases, and 8 bases lay outside the gene matches. Germline CDR1 MNHEY, CDR2 SMNVEV (reference sequence).

The J gene is TRBJ2-7, the V gene TRBV28; a possible D gene is TRBD2 (6 bases). The CDR3 contains 14 residues. With 3 bases removed from V and 5 bases from J, the gap between germline ends came to 14 bases. Germline CDR1 and CDR2: MDHEN and SYDVKM. The CDR3 is CASSLPVTRNEQYF. The CDR3 nucleotides read TGTGCCAGCAGTTTGCCGGTGACTAGAAACGAGCAGTACTTC.

In this sample, this clone turned up a few times. CDR3 bases: TGTGCCAGCAGCGCCTTGGGGGGGCTATCCGGAAACACCATATATTTT. Encoded protein: CASSALGGLSGNTIYF. This rearrangement joins TRBV7-9 to TRBJ1-3; D might be TRBD1 (6 bases). Germline lookup yields CDR1 SEHNR and CDR2 FQNEAQ (reference sequence). The length of the CDR3 is 16 residues. Trimming took off 5 bases at V and 4 bases at J, with 18 bases between the two ends.

This clone has just one count. This chain joins TRBV19 and TRBJ1-5, with 7 bases matching TRBD1. The CDR3 is made up of 14 amino acids. The junction had 7 bases not matched to a gene; V was cut back by 8 bases and J by 3 bases. CDR1 is LNHDA, CDR2 SQIVND, per germline (reference sequence). DNA of the CDR3: TGTGCCAGTTTACAGGGGTTGAACAATCAGCCCCAGCATTTT. Translated, it gives CASLQGLNNQPQHF. The variable domain in full, with the rest retrieved from reference TRBV19 and TRBJ1-5, is DGGITQSPKYLFRKEGQNVTLSCEQNLNHDAMYWYRQDPGQGLRLIYYSQIVNDFQKGDIAEGYSVSREKKESFPLTVTSAQKNPTAFYLCASLQGLNNQPQHFGDGTRLSIL.

The J gene is TRBJ1-4, the V gene TRBV11-3; 8 positions agree with TRBD1. Germline lookup yields CDR1 SGHNT and CDR2 YENEEA. With V trimmed by 2 bases and J by 6 bases, 11 bases remained unmatched. This CDR3 is built from 17 residues. The CDR3 DNA is TGTGCCAGCAGCTTACACAGGGGGACGGAGGATTATGAAAAACTGTTTTTT. This codes for CASSLHRGTEDYEKLFF.

The chain joins TRBV11-2 to TRBJ1-3, with TRBD1 as a possible D gene (6 bases). Trimming left V 5 bases short and J 0 bases short, with 14 bases between. Germline V gives CDR1 SGHAT, CDR2 FQNNGV. This CDR3 spans 16 amino acids. In DNA, the CDR3 is TGTGCCAGCAGCCGACAGGCGAGCTTCTCTGGAAACACCATATATTTT. Its translation is CASSRQASFSGNTIYF.

The table lists this clone with a count of one. The chain is built from TRBV27 and TRBJ1-1, with D perhaps matching TRBD1 (6 bases). This CDR3 region has 14 residues. Germline CDR1 MNHEY, CDR2 SMNVEV (reference sequence). The V gene lost 3 bases and the J gene lost 1 base, with 9 bases spanning the gap. The CDR3 DNA is TGTGCCAGCAGTTTCGGGACAAAGAACACTGAAGCTTTCTTT. This gives the protein CASSFGTKNTEAFF.

This clone turned up a few times. The chain carries TRBV11-2 and TRBJ1-5; tentative D call: TRBD1 (6 bases). The CDR3 spans 14 residues. The germline V gene encodes CDR1 SGHAT and CDR2 FQNNGV. Between the trimmed V and J ends, which lost 4 bases and 5 bases, there was a span of 12 bases. As DNA, the CDR3 is TGTGCCAGCAGCTCAGTCAGGGGACATCAGCCCCAGCATTTT. This gives the protein CASSSVRGHQPQHF.

This rearrangement joins TRBV19 to TRBJ1-2; 8 bases are a match to TRBD1. Trimming cost V 7 bases and J 3 bases; bases outside gene matches: 1. The CDR3 is 12 amino acids. The germline gives CDR1 LNHDA, CDR2 SQIVND (reference sequence). CDR3 nucleotide sequence: TGTGCCAGTAACAGGGGGTACTATGGCTACACCTTC. This sequence encodes CASNRGYYGYTF.

The rearrangement uses TRBV5-1 and TRBJ2-1, with 9 bases aligning to TRBD2. V lost 2 bases and J lost 5; bases outside the gene matches: 5. The length of the CDR3 is 15 residues. The germline V gene has CDR1 SGHRS and CDR2 YFSETQ. The CDR3 nucleotides are TGCGCCAGCAGCTTTGGCGGGAGGGGTAACAATGAGCAGTTCTTC. Translated: CASSFGGRGNNEQFF.